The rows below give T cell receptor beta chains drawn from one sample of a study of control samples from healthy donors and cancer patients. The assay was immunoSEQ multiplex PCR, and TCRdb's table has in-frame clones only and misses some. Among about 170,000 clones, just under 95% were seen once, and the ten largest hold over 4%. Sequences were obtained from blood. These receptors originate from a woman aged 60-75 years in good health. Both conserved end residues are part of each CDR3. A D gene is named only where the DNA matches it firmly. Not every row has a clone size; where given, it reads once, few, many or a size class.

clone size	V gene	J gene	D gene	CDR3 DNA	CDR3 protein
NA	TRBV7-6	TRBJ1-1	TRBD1	TGTGCCAGCAGCTTATCAGGGGGCGGGAACACTGAAGCTTTCTTT	CASSLSGGGNTEAFF
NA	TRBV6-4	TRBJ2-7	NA	TGTGCCAGCACCGGGGGGCTGAGGGTTTCGTACGAGCAGTACTTC	CASTGGLRVSYEQYF
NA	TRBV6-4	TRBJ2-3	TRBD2	TGTGCCAGCAGTGTGGGGGGGGTTTCCACAGATACGCAGTATTTT	CASSVGGVSTDTQYF
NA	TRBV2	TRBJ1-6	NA	TGTGCCACGGGTAGCTCACCCCTCCACTTT	CATGSSPLHF
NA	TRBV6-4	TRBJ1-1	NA	TGTGCCAGCCGGTCGAGGGAGAACACTGAAGCTTTCTTT	CASRSRENTEAFF
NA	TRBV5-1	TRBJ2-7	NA	TGCGCCAGCAGCTGGGGGCCGGGGCCCTACGAGCAGTACTTC	CASSWGPGPYEQYF
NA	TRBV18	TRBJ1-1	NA	TGTGCCAGCTCACCGTTCCTTGTACGACAAAACACTGAAGCTTTCTTT	CASSPFLVRQNTEAFF
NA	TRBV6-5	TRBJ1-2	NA	TGTGCCAGCAGTTACAGGGAGTTGGGTGGCTACACCTTC	CASSYRELGGYTF
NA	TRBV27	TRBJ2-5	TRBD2	TGTGCCAGCAGGCTAGCGGGGGGAGAGACCCAGTACTTC	CASRLAGGETQYF
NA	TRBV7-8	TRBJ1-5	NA	TGTGCCAGCAGCTTAGCTTTGGGACAGCCCCAGCATTTT	CASSLALGQPQHF
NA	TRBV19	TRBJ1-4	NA	TGTGCCAGTAGTAGCTTCGCCGGACGTCAAGAGGAAAAACTGTTTTTT	CASSSFAGRQEEKLFF
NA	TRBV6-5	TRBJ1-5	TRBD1	TGTGCCAGCAGAACAGGGGTCGATCAGCCCCAGCATTTT	CASRTGVDQPQHF
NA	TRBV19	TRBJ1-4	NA	TGTGCCAGTAGTGGCGGGACGGGGGAGGCGACTAATGAAAAACTGTTTTTT	CASSGGTGEATNEKLFF
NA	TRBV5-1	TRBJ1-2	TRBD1	TGCGCCAGCAGCTCGGGACAGGGAGGGTATGGCTACACCTTC	CASSSGQGGYGYTF
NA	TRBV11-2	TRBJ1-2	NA	TGTGCCAGCAGCTTAGGGACAGAAGTTGTCTATGGCTACACCTTC	CASSLGTEVVYGYTF
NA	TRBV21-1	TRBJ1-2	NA	TGTGCCAGCAACCCGGGCTTCGCGGGGGGCTACACCTTC	CASNPGFAGGYTF
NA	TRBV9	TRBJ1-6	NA	TGTGCCAGCAGCGTAGGAACACTTTCACCCGGACCGTTGAGGGATAATTCACCCCTCCACTTT	CASSVGTLSPGPLRDNSPLHF
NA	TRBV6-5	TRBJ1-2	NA	TGTGCCAGCAGTTTCACGATGGGGTATGGCTACACCTTC	CASSFTMGYGYTF
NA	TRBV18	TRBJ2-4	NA	TGTGCCAGCTCACCGGCGACCGGGGAAGCCAAAAACATTCAGTACTTC	CASSPATGEAKNIQYF
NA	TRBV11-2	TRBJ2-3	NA	TGTGCCAGCAGCTCCACGGGGGAATCGACAGATACGCAGTATTTT	CASSSTGESTDTQYF
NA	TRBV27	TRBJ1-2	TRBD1	TGTGCCAGCAGTCGGCAGGGGGCTGACTATGGCTACACCTTC	CASSRQGADYGYTF
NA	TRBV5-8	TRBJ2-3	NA	TGTGCCAGCAGCCCCGTCGGGGGTCTCGCAGATACGCAGTATTTT	CASSPVGGLADTQYF
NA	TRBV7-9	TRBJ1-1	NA	TGTGCCAGCAGCTTAGTGGCAGATTTGAACACTGAAGCTTTCTTT	CASSLVADLNTEAFF
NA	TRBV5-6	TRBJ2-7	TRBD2	TGTGCCAGCAGCTTGACCCTAAGACTAGCGGGGGACTTCTACGAGCAGTACTTC	CASSLTLRLAGDFYEQYF
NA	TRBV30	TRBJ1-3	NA	TGTGCCTGGAGGGTCCAAGGGGGAAACACCATATATTTT	CAWRVQGGNTIYF
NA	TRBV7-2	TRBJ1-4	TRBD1	TGTGCCAGCAGCCCGGACAGGGGTGACGAAAAACTGTTTTTT	CASSPDRGDEKLFF
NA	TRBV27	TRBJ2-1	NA	TGTGCCAGCAGTTTAAATGAGCAGTTCTTC	CASSLNEQFF
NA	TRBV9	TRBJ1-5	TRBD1	TGTGCCAGCAGCGTAGCCCGTCGAGGGGGCCTCAATCAGCCCCAGCATTTT	CASSVARRGGLNQPQHF
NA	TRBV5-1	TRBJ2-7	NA	TGCGCCAGCAGCTTGCGTGGACTTCCCTCCTACGAGCAGTACTTC	CASSLRGLPSYEQYF
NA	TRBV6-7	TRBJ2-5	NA	TGTGCCAGCAGTTACGGGGGACGACAAGAGACCCAGTACTTC	CASSYGGRQETQYF
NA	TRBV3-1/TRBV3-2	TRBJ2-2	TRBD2	TGTGCCAGCAGCCAAGCCGGGGGAGGGGACGACACCGGGGAGCTGTTTTTT	CASSQAGGGDDTGELFF
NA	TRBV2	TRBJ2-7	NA	TGTGCCAGCAGTGTCTTAGGCTCCTACGAGCAGTACTTC	CASSVLGSYEQYF
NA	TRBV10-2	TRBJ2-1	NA	TGCGCCAGCACCCTAGACAGATACAATGAGCAGTTCTTC	CASTLDRYNEQFF
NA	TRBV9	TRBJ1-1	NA	TGTGCCAGCAGCGTAGTTAGCAGGAACACTGAAGCTTTCTTT	CASSVVSRNTEAFF
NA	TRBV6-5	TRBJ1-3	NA	TGTGCCAGCAGTTACCTTGGCGGAGTCTCTGGAAACACCATATATTTT	CASSYLGGVSGNTIYF
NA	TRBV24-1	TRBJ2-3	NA	TGTGCCACCAGTGAAGGGGGTGGCACAGATACGCAGTATTTT	CATSEGGGTDTQYF
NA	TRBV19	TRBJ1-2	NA	TGTGCCAGTACGGAATTGGGCTTCTATGGCTACACCTTC	CASTELGFYGYTF
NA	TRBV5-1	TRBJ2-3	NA	TGCGCCAGCAGCTTGACTCGGGGGGCCGGACGAGATACGCAGTATTTT	CASSLTRGAGRDTQYF
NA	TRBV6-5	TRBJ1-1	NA	TGTGCCAGCAGTTACTCGAGGAACACTGAAGCTTTCTTT	CASSYSRNTEAFF
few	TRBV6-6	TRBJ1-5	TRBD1	TGTGCCAGCAACCCGGGACAGGGGAGGCCCCAGCATTTT	CASNPGQGRPQHF
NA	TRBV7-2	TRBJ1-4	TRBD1	TGTGCCAGCAGCTCCGGGACAGCCAGCGCTAATGAAAAACTGTTTTTT	CASSSGTASANEKLFF
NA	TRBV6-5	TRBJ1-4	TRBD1	TGTGCCAGCAGCCCGGGACAGGGGGCGCTTGAAAAACTGTTTTTT	CASSPGQGALEKLFF
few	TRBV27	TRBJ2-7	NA	TGTGCCAGCAGTTTCAGGGGGGTCGAGCAGTACTTC	CASSFRGVEQYF
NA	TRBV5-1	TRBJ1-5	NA	TGCGCCAGCAGGGTAGGTCCTGGGGGAACTTATCAGCCCCAGCATTTT	CASRVGPGGTYQPQHF
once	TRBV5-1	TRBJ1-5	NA	TGCGCCAGCAGCAAAACCGCGGACCAGCCCCAGCATTTT	CASSKTADQPQHF
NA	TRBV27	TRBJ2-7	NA	TGTGCCAGCAGCCTAACGCCAGGGGGGGTCTACGAGCAGTACTTC	CASSLTPGGVYEQYF
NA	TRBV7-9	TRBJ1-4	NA	TGTGCCAGCAGCTTAGTAGGGACACCCAGTTCTAATGAAAAACTGTTTTTT	CASSLVGTPSSNEKLFF
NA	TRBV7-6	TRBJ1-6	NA	TGTGCCAGCAGCTTAGTTCTGCGGAATTCACCCCTCCACTTT	CASSLVLRNSPLHF
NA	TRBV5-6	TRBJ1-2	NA	TGTGCCAGCAGCTCCGGACAACGCTATGGCTACACCTTC	CASSSGQRYGYTF
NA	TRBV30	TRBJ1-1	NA	TGTGCCTGGGAAACCGGGAATACAGGGACTGAAGCTTTCTTT	CAWETGNTGTEAFF
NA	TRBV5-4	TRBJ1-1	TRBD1	TGTGCCAGCAGCCTTAGGTCACAGGGGATCACTGAAGCTTTCTTT	CASSLRSQGITEAFF
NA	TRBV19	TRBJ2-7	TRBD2	TGTGCCAGTTCGACTAGCGGGGGTTACGAGCAGTACTTC	CASSTSGGYEQYF
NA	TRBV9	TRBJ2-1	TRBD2	TGTGCCAGCAGCGTAGCTACTGGGCGGGGGAAATACAATGAGCAGTTCTTC	CASSVATGRGKYNEQFF
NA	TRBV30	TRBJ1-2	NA	TGTGCCTGCAGTAACGGCTACACCTTC	CACSNGYTF
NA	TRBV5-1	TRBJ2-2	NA	TGCGCCAGCAGCTTGGCGTTAGTTTCCGGGGAGCTGTTTTTT	CASSLALVSGELFF
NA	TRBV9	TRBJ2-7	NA	TGTGCCAGCAGCGTAGAGATGGGTGGCGAGCAGTACTTC	CASSVEMGGEQYF
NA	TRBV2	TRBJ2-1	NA	TGTGCCAGCAGTGTTTTCGGGGGCCGAAATGAGCAGTTCTTC	CASSVFGGRNEQFF
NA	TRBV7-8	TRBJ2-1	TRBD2	TGTGCCAGCGAGGGGGGGACTAGCGAGATCAATGAGCAGTTCTTC	CASEGGTSEINEQFF
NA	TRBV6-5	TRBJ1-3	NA	TGTGCCAGCATGCGGGCGACAAACTCTGGAAACACCATATATTTT	CASMRATNSGNTIYF